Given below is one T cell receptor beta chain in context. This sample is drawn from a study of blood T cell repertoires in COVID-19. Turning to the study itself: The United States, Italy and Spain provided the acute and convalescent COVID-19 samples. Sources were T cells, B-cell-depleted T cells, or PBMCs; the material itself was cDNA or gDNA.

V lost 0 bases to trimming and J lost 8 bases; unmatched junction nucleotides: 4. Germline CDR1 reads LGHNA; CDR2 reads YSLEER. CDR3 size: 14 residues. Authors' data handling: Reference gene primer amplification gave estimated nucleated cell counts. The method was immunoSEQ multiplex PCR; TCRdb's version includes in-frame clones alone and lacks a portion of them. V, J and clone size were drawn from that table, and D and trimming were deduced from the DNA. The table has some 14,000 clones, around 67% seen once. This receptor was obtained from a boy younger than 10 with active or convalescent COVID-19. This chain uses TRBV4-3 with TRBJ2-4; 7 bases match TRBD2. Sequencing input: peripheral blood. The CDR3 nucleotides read TGCGCCAGCAGCCAAGAGGGCGGGAGTGACATTCAGTACTTC. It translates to CASSQEGGSDIQYF.